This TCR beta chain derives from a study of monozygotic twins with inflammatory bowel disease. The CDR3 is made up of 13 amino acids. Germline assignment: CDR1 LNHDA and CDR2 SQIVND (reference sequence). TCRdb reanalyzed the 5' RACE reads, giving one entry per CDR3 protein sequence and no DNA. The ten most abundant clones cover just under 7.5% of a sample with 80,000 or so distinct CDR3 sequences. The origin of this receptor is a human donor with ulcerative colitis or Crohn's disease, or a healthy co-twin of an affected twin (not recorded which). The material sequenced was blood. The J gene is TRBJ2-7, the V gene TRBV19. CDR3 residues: CASTDRMTDEQYF.